The rows below give T cell receptor beta chains drawn from one sample of a study of T cells in Graves' hyperthyroidism and ophthalmopathy. TCRdb itself ran the multiplex PCR reads through MiXCR, one entry per CDR3 protein. This table has approximately 400,000 distinct CDR3 sequences, roughly an eighth appearing once. Sequenced: blood. All receptors derive from a man aged 50-60 years with Graves' ophthalmopathy. Each CDR3 is given with its conserved first and last residue. A D gene is named only where the DNA matches it firmly. Not all rows give a size; the values are once, few, many and, for expanded clones, a class.

D: NA; J: TRBJ1-4; size: NA; V: TRBV14; CDR3: CASSPADATNEKLFF; DNA: TGTGCCAGCAGCCCAGCCGACGCAACTAATGAAAAACTGTTTTTT
D: NA; J: TRBJ2-5; size: few; V: TRBV7-9; CDR3: CASSLLLDYQETQYF; DNA: TGTGCCAGCAGCTTACTTCTGGACTACCAAGAGACCCAGTACTTC
D: NA; J: TRBJ2-7; size: few; V: TRBV19; CDR3: CASSMGYYSYEQYF; DNA: TGTGCCAGTAGTATGGGCTATTACTCCTACGAGCAGTACTTC
D: TRBD1; J: TRBJ2-5; size: many; V: TRBV3-1; CDR3: CASSPEWTGTQYF; DNA: TGTGCCAGCAGCCCGGAGTGGACAGGGACCCAGTACTTC
D: NA; J: TRBJ1-4; size: few; V: TRBV5-4; CDR3: CASSFSGTTNEKLFF; DNA: TGTGCCAGCAGCTTTTCGGGAACAACTAATGAAAAACTGTTTTTT
D: TRBD2; J: TRBJ2-3; size: many; V: TRBV20-1; CDR3: CSADSGRHGDTQYF; DNA: TGCAGTGCCGATAGCGGGAGGCATGGAGATACGCAGTATTTT
D: NA; J: TRBJ1-1; size: NA; V: TRBV28; CDR3: CASSGARGAPGTEAFF; DNA: TGTGCCAGCAGTGGGGCACGGGGGGCCCCGGGCACTGAAGCTTTCTTT
D: TRBD1; J: TRBJ2-1; size: few; V: TRBV19; CDR3: CASSTLDRALQWEQFF; DNA: TGTGCCAGTAGTACCCTAGACAGGGCCTTACAATGGGAGCAGTTCTTC
D: TRBD1; J: TRBJ1-2; size: NA; V: TRBV19; CDR3: CASLGQYAGYTF; DNA: TGTGCCAGCCTGGGACAGTATGCTGGCTACACCTTC
D: TRBD1; J: TRBJ2-7; size: many; V: TRBV27; CDR3: CASSPTGALYEQYF; DNA: TGTGCCAGCAGTCCGACAGGGGCGCTCTACGAGCAGTACTTC
D: TRBD1; J: TRBJ1-2; size: many; V: TRBV3-1; CDR3: CASSQDRTGGGYTF; DNA: TGTGCCAGCAGCCAAGATAGGACAGGGGGTGGCTACACCTTC
D: NA; J: TRBJ1-5; size: NA; V: TRBV4-2; CDR3: CASSRAVSSNQPQHF; DNA: TGTGCCAGCAGCCGGGCGGTGTCCAGCAATCAGCCCCAGCATTTT
D: NA; J: TRBJ1-5; size: many; V: TRBV20-1; CDR3: CSARPGGVNQPQHF; DNA: TGCAGTGCCCGGCCCGGCGGAGTAAATCAGCCCCAGCATTTT
D: NA; J: TRBJ1-2; size: many; V: TRBV2; CDR3: CASTPIYGYTF; DNA: TGTGCCAGCACGCCCATCTATGGCTACACCTTC
D: NA; J: TRBJ2-2; size: many; V: TRBV19; CDR3: CASSKIPQGVGGELFF; DNA: TGTGCCAGTAGTAAGATACCACAGGGTGTTGGCGGGGAGCTGTTTTTT
D: NA; J: TRBJ2-7; size: many; V: TRBV5-1; CDR3: CASSLGGPSEQYF; DNA: TGCGCCAGCAGCTTGGGTGGACCGTCTGAGCAGTACTTC
D: NA; J: TRBJ1-1; size: many; V: TRBV6-1; CDR3: CASRARGEAFF; DNA: TGTGCCAGCAGAGCGCGGGGGGAAGCTTTCTTT
D: NA; J: TRBJ2-1; size: many; V: TRBV28; CDR3: CASPPPRPKTLNEQFF; DNA: TGTGCCAGCCCCCCCCCTCGGCCAAAAACCCTCAATGAGCAGTTCTTC
D: NA; J: TRBJ2-5; size: few; V: TRBV15; CDR3: CATSQLGAQETQYF; DNA: TGTGCCACCAGCCAATTGGGGGCCCAAGAGACCCAGTACTTC
D: TRBD2; J: TRBJ2-1; size: many; V: TRBV11-3; CDR3: CASSQRGSGSVNEQFF; DNA: TGTGCCAGCAGCCAGCGGGGTAGCGGGAGTGTGAATGAGCAGTTCTTC
D: NA; J: TRBJ2-7; size: NA; V: TRBV7-9; CDR3: CASSTTGPGNEQYF; DNA: TGTGCCAGCAGCACTACGGGCCCCGGCAACGAGCAGTACTTC
D: NA; J: TRBJ2-7; size: few; V: TRBV5-1; CDR3: CASSLGRVAAYEQYF; DNA: TGCGCCAGCAGCTTGGGCAGGGTCGCGGCCTACGAGCAGTACTTC
D: TRBD1; J: TRBJ2-5; size: few; V: TRBV11-2; CDR3: CASSTQKDRGLVNF; DNA: TGTGCCAGCAGCACCCAGAAGGACAGGGGGCTTGTGAACTTC
D: NA; J: TRBJ2-7; size: few; V: TRBV7-9; CDR3: CASSPSSGPTYEQYF; DNA: TGTGCCAGCAGCCCAAGCAGCGGCCCCACCTACGAGCAGTACTTC
D: NA; J: TRBJ2-1; size: NA; V: TRBV10-2; CDR3: CASNPSSYNEQFF; DNA: TGCGCCAGCAATCCTAGCTCCTACAATGAGCAGTTCTTC
D: TRBD1; J: TRBJ2-7; size: few; V: TRBV10-3; CDR3: CAISEEGAFYEQYF; DNA: TGTGCCATCAGTGAGGAGGGGGCCTTCTACGAGCAGTACTTC
D: NA; J: TRBJ2-5; size: NA; V: TRBV11-2; CDR3: CASSPRLSQETQYF; DNA: TGTGCCAGCAGCCCACGACTTAGCCAAGAGACCCAGTACTTC
D: NA; J: TRBJ1-1; size: many; V: TRBV4-1; CDR3: CASSHDADSEAFF; DNA: TGCGCCAGCAGCCATGACGCAGATAGTGAAGCTTTCTTT
D: TRBD2; J: TRBJ2-3; size: few; V: TRBV9; CDR3: CASSPGSGISTDTQYF; DNA: TGTGCCAGCAGCCCCGGGAGCGGGATAAGCACAGATACGCAGTATTTT
D: NA; J: TRBJ1-3; size: many; V: TRBV12-3/TRBV12-4; CDR3: CASSPQTESGNTIYF; DNA: TGTGCCAGCAGTCCCCAGACAGAATCTGGAAACACCATATATTTT
D: TRBD2; J: TRBJ2-1; size: few; V: TRBV9; CDR3: CASSILAGEYNEQFF; DNA: TGTGCCAGCAGTATCCTAGCGGGAGAATACAATGAGCAGTTCTTC
D: NA; J: TRBJ2-1; size: few; V: TRBV20-1; CDR3: CSASLRGDNEQFF; DNA: TGCAGTGCTAGCTTGCGGGGAGACAATGAGCAGTTCTTC
D: NA; J: TRBJ1-3; size: many; V: TRBV3-1; CDR3: CASSPLRGSGNTIYF; DNA: TGTGCCAGCAGCCCACTGAGAGGATCTGGAAACACCATATATTTT